A selection of T cell receptor beta chains follows, all from one sample in a study of blood T cell repertoires in COVID-19. Sequenced by immunoSEQ multiplex PCR; TCRdb stores in-frame clones only, minus some. The table includes 270,000 or so clones, less than 90% detected once. The specimen sequenced was peripheral blood. These TCRs come from a human donor in a cohort sampled during active COVID-19. Both conserved end residues are part of each CDR3. A D gene is named only where the DNA matches it firmly. Some rows mark clone size as missing; the rest say once, few, many or name a class of expanded clone.

D: -; J: TRBJ2-7; size: once; V: TRBV27; CDR3: CASSQTRLSYEQYF; DNA: TGTGCCAGCAGTCAAACCCGACTTTCCTACGAGCAGTACTTC
D: -; J: TRBJ2-5; size: once; V: TRBV6-5; CDR3: CASRKAGETQYF; DNA: TGTGCCAGCAGGAAGGCGGGGGAGACCCAGTACTTC
D: -; J: TRBJ2-7; size: -; V: TRBV5-5; CDR3: CASSLGQRIYEQYF; DNA: TGTGCCAGCAGCTTGGGGCAGAGGATATACGAGCAGTACTTC
D: TRBD2; J: TRBJ2-1; size: -; V: TRBV24-1; CDR3: CATSVRGGQRNEQFF; DNA: TGTGCCACCAGTGTGCGGGGGGGACAACGGAATGAGCAGTTCTTC
D: TRBD2; J: TRBJ2-5; size: -; V: TRBV11-2; CDR3: CASSLGTSGRAGQETQYF; DNA: TGTGCCAGCAGCTTAGGGACTAGCGGGAGGGCGGGACAAGAGACCCAGTACTTC
D: -; J: TRBJ2-7; size: -; V: TRBV11-2; CDR3: CASSPVGRPYEQYF; DNA: TGTGCCAGCAGCCCTGTCGGGAGACCCTACGAGCAGTACTTC
D: TRBD1; J: TRBJ2-1; size: -; V: TRBV9; CDR3: CASSVRTGTYNEQFF; DNA: TGTGCCAGCAGCGTACGGACAGGGACCTACAATGAGCAGTTCTTC
D: -; J: TRBJ2-7; size: -; V: TRBV20-1; CDR3: CSGGQTYEQYF; DNA: TGCAGTGGCGGCCAGACCTACGAGCAGTACTTC
D: TRBD2; J: TRBJ2-7; size: few; V: TRBV30; CDR3: CAWSLSGRSYEQYF; DNA: TGTGCCTGGAGTTTAAGCGGGAGGTCCTACGAGCAGTACTTC
D: TRBD2; J: TRBJ2-3; size: few; V: TRBV7-9; CDR3: CASSGAGVASDTQYF; DNA: TGTGCCAGCAGCGGAGCGGGAGTAGCGTCAGATACGCAGTATTTT